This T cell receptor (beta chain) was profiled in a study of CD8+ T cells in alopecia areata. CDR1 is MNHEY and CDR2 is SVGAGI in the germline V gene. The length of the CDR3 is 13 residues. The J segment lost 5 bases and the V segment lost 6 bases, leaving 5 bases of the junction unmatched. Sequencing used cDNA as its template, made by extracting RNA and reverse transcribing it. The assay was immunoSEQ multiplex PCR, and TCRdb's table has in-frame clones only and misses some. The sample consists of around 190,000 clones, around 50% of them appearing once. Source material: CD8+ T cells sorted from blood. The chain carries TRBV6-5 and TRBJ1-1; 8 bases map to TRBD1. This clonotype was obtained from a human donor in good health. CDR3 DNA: TGTGCCAGCAGGGTAACAGGGGGAACTGAAGCTTTCTTT. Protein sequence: CASRVTGGTEAFF.